This T cell receptor beta chain is drawn from a study of response to subunit inactivated influenza vaccine. TCRdb itself ran the RT-PCR reads through MiXCR, one entry per CDR3 protein. The data contain about 540,000 distinct CDR3 sequences, roughly 23% of them singletons. These data are also associated with another study on T cells expressing NK-cell markers. Per that paper: UMIs accompanied the 5'RACE template switching by which TCR beta cDNA was made. Sequenced donors, eight in total, included seven who were HCMV-seropositive and one who was seronegative. Four donors likewise had their CD3+CD56-NKG2C+ fraction led by these clonotypes. Whether expanded NKG2C+ T cell clones were HCMV specific stayed uncertain.

The clonotype originates from a man aged 45 to 65 who received an inactivated influenza vaccine. The sequencing here drew on CD4+ T cells sorted from PBMCs, taken about 12 days after vaccination.

Written as DNA, the CDR3 is TGTGCCAGCAGCCCCCCTCGAGGGGATACGCAGTATTTT. It yields the protein CASSPPRGDTQYF. This sequence joins TRBV5-6 and TRBJ2-3; D is possibly TRBD2 (5 bases). Trimming shortened V by 4 bases and J by 6 bases, and 12 bases separated the two germline ends. Germline loops: CDR1 SGHDT, CDR2 YYEEEE. The CDR3 spans 13 residues.